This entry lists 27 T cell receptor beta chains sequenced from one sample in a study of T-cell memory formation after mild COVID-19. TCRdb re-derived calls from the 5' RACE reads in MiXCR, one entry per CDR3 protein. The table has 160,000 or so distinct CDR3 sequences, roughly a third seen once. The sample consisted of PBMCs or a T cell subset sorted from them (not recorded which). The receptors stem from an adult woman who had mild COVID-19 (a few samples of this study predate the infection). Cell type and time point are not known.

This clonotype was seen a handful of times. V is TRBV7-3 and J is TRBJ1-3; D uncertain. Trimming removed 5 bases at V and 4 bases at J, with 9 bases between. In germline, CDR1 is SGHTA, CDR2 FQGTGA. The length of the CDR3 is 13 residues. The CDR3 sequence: CASSPDRGNTIYF. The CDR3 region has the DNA TGTGCCAGCAGCCCGGATCGGGGAAACACCATATATTTT.

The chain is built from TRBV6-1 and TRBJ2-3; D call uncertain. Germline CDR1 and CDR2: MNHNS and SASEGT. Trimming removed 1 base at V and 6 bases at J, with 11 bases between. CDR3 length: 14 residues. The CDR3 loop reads CASSEGTDLDTQYF. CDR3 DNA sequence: TGTGCCAGCAGTGAAGGGACGGATTTGGATACGCAGTATTTT.

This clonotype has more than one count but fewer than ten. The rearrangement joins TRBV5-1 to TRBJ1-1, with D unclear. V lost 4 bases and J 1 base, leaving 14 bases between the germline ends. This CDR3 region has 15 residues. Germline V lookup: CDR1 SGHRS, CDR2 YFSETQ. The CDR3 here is CASSRIGRGNTEAFF. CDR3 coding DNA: TGCGCCAGCAGCCGCATCGGGCGGGGGAACACTGAAGCTTTCTTT.

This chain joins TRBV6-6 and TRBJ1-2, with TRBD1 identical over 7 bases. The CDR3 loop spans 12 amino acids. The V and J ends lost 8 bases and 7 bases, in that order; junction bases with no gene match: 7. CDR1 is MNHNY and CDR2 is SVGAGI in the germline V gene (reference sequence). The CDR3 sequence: CASLPRGPGYTF. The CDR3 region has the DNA TGTGCCAGCCTCCCGAGGGGGCCTGGCTACACCTTC.

The CDR3 nucleotides read TGCAGTATCCCTTTCTTCGACAGTCAGTATTTT. Residues: CSIPFFDSQYF. J is TRBJ2-3 and V is TRBV20-1, with D possibly TRBD1 on 5 matching bases. Deletions cut 8 bases from V and 12 bases from J, with 18 bases between. Germline V gene sequence: CDR1 DFQATT, CDR2 SNEGSKA (reference sequence). The CDR3 extends over 11 amino acids.

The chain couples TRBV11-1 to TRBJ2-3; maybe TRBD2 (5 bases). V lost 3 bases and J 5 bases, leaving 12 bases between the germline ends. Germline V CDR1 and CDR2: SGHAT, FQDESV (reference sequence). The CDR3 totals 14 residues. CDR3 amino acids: CASSFNGGRDTQYF. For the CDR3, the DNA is TGTGCCAGCAGCTTCAACGGAGGCAGAGATACGCAGTATTTT. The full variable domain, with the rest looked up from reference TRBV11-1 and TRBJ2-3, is EAEVAQSPRYKITEKSQAVAFWCDPISGHATLYWYRQILGQGPELLVQFQDESVVDDSQLPKDRFSAERLKGVDSTLKIQPAELGDSAMYLCASSFNGGRDTQYFGPGTRLTVL.

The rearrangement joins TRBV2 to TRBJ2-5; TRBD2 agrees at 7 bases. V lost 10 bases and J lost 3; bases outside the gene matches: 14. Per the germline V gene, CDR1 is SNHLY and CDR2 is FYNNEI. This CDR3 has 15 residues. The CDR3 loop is CATTGAGDGEETQYF. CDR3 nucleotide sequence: TGTGCCACGACCGGGGCGGGGGACGGAGAAGAGACCCAGTACTTC. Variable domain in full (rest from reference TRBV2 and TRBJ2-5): EPEVTQTPSHQVTQMGQEVILRCVPISNHLYFYWYRQILGQKVEFLVSFYNNEISEKSEIFDDQFSVERPDGSNFTLKIRSTKLEDSAMYFCATTGAGDGEETQYFGPGTRLLVL.

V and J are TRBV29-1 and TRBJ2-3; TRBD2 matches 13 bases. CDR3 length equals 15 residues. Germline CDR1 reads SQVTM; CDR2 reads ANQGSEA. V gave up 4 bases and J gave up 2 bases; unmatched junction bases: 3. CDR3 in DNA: TGCAGCGTTGTGGGACTAGCGGGGTCCACAGATACGCAGTATTTT. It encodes CSVVGLAGSTDTQYF.

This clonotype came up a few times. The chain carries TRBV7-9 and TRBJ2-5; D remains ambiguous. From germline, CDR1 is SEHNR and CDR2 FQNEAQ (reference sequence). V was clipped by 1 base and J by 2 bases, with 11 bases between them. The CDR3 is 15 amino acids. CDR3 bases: TGTGCCAGCAGCTTAGACGTGGGGTTTCAAGAGACCCAGTACTTC. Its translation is CASSLDVGFQETQYF.

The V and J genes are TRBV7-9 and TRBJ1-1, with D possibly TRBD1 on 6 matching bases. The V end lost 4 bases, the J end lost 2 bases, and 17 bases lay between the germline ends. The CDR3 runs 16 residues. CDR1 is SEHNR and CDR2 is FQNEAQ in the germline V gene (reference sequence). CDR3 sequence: CASSSGVAGTNTEAFF. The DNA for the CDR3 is TGTGCCAGCAGCTCAGGAGTGGCAGGGACAAACACTGAAGCTTTCTTT.

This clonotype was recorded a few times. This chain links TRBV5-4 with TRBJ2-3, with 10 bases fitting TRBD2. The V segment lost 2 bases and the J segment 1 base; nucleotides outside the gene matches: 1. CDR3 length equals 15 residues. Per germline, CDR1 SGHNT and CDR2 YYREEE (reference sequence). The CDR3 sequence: CASSLSGGGTDTQYF. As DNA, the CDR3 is TGTGCCAGCAGCTTAAGCGGGGGGGGCACAGATACGCAGTATTTT.

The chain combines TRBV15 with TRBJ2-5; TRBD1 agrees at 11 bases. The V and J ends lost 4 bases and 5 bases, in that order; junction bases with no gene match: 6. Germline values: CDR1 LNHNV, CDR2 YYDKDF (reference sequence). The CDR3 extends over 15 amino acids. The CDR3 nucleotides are TGTGCCACCAGCACACCGGGACAGGGGGTTGAGACCCAGTACTTC. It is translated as CATSTPGQGVETQYF.

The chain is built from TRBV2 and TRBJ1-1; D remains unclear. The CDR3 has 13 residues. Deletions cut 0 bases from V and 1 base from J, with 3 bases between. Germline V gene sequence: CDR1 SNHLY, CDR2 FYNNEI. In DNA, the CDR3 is TGTGCCAGCAGTGAAGCACCGAACACTGAAGCTTTCTTT. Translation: CASSEAPNTEAFF.

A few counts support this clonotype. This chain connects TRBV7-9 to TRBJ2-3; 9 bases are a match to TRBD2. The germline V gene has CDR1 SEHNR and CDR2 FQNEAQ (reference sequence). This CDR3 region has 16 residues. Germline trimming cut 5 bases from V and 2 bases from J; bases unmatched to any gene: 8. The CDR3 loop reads CASSLSGRSPTDTQYF. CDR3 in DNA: TGTGCCAGCAGCCTTAGCGGGAGAAGCCCCACAGATACGCAGTATTTT.

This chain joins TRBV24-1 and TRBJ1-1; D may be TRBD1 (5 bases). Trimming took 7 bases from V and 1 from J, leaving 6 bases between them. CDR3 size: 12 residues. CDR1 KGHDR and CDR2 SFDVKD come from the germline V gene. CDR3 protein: CATRGGNTEAFF. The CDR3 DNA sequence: TGTGCCACCAGGGGGGGGAACACTGAAGCTTTCTTT.

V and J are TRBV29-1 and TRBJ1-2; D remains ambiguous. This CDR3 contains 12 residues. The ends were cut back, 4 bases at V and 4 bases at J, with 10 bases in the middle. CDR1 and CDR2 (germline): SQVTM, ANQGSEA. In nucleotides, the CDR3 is TGCAGCGTTGGGTCCTCTCTCTATGGCTACACCTTC. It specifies CSVGSSLYGYTF.

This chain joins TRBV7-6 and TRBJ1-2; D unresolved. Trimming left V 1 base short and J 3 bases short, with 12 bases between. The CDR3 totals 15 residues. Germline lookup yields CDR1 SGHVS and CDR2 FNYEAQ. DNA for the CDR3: TGTGCCAGCAGCTTAGGCGGGGTTTTGGACTATGGCTACACCTTC. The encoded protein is CASSLGGVLDYGYTF.

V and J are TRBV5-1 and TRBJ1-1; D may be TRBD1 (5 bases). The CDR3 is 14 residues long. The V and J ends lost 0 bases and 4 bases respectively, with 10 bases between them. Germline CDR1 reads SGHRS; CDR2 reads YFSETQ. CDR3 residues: CASSLGPGGTEAFF. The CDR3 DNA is TGCGCCAGCAGCTTGGGCCCCGGGGGCACTGAAGCTTTCTTT.

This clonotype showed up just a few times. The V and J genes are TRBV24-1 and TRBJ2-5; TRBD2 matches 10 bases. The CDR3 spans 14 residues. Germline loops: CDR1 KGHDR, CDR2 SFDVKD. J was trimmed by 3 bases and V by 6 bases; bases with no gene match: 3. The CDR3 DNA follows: TGTGCCACCAGTCCTAGCGGGAGTGAAGAGACCCAGTACTTC. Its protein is CATSPSGSEETQYF.

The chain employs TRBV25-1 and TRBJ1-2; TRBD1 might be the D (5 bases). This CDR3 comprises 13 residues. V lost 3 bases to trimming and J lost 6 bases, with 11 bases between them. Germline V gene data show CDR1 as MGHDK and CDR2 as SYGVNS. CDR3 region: CASSDVGRNGYTF. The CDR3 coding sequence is TGTGCCAGCAGTGATGTGGGGCGGAATGGCTACACCTTC.

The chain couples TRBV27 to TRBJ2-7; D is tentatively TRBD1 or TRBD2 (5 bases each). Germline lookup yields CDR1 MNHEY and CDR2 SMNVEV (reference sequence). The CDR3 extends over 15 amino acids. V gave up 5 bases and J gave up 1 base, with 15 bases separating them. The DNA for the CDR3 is TGTGCCAGCAGTCGAGGGGACGGAGGATCCTACGAGCAGTACTTC. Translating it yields CASSRGDGGSYEQYF.

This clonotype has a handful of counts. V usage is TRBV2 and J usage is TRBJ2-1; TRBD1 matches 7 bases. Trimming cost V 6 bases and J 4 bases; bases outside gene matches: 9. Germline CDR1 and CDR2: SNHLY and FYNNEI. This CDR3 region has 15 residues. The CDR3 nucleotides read TGTGCCAGCAGACGGGGACAGTCGATGTACAATGAGCAGTTCTTC. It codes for CASRRGQSMYNEQFF.

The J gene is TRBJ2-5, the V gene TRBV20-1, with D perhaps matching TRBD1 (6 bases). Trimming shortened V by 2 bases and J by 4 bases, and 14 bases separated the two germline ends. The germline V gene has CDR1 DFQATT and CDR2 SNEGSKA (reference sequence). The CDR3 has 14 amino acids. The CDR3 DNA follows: TGCAGTGCTAGATTACAGGGAAAAGTAGAGACCCAGTACTTC. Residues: CSARLQGKVETQYF.

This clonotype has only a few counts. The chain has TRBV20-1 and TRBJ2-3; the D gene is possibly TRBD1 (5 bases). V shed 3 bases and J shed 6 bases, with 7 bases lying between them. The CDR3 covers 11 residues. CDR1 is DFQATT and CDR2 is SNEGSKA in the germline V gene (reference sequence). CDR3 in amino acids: CSASRVDTQYF. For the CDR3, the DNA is TGCAGTGCTAGCAGGGTTGATACGCAGTATTTT.

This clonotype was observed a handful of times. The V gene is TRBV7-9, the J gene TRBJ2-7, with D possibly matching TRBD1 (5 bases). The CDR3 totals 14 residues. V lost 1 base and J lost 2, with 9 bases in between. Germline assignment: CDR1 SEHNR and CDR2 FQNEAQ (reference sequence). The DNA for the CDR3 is TGTGCCAGCAGCTTAGTTCCAGGGACCTACGAGCAGTACTTC. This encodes CASSLVPGTYEQYF.

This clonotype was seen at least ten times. The CDR3 DNA sequence: TGTGCCAGCAGCTTAACGCTCTGGGAGAGGCGCGAGCAGTACTTC. Encoded protein: CASSLTLWERREQYF. The V and J genes are TRBV7-9 and TRBJ2-7; possibly TRBD2 for D (5 bases). Trimming took off 2 bases at V and 6 bases at J, with 17 bases between the two ends. The CDR3 spans 15 residues. The germline V gene encodes CDR1 SEHNR and CDR2 FQNEAQ (reference sequence).

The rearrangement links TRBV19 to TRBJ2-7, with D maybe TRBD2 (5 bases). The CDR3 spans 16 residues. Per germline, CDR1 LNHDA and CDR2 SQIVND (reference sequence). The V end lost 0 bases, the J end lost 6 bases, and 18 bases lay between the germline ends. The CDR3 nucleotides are TGTGCCAGTAGTATAGAAGGGTCCGGGGTCAGTGGCGAGCAGTACTTC. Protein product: CASSIEGSGVSGEQYF.